A single sample gave rise to the 9 T cell receptor beta chains below, sequenced in a study of T cells in Graves' hyperthyroidism and ophthalmopathy. Amplified regions were TCR beta CDR3 sequences from RNA transcripts. The HTBI primer set served for first-round RT-PCR of the TCR CDR3. Via MiXCR, TCRdb re-called the multiplex PCR reads, giving one row per CDR3 protein. The repertoire holds over 350,000 distinct CDR3 sequences, with 15% to 20% as singletons. The sample was blood. Every receptor here comes from a young man with Graves' ophthalmopathy.

This clonotype occurred many times. CDR3 loop: CASSQTDGPSYEQYF. The DNA for the CDR3 is TGTGCCAGCAGCCAAACGGACGGCCCCTCCTACGAGCAGTACTTC. The chain joins TRBV4-2 to TRBJ2-7; D call uncertain. V was shortened by 2 bases and J by 0 bases, with 11 bases between the two germline ends. CDR1 is LGHNA and CDR2 is YNFKEQ in the germline V gene. This CDR3 comprises 15 residues.

This clonotype was picked up a small number of times. V is TRBV6-1 and J is TRBJ1-5, with a weak D call TRBD1 (5 bases). CDR3 length: 14 amino acids. Trimming cost V 2 bases and J 6 bases, with 11 bases left between them. Per the germline V gene, CDR1 is MNHNS and CDR2 is SASEGT. CDR3 DNA: TGTGCCAGCAGTGAACCCGGGACTGGTCAGCCCCAGCATTTT. This translates into CASSEPGTGQPQHF.

This clonotype has only a few counts. CDR3: CATSRDQGQAFF. The DNA of the CDR3 is TGTGCCACCAGCAGAGATCAGGGGCAAGCTTTCTTT. The genes are TRBV15 and TRBJ1-1; TRBD1 is a possible D gene (6 bases). The CDR3 length is 12 residues. Germline V gene lookup returns CDR1 LNHNV and CDR2 YYDKDF (reference sequence). V was shortened by 0 bases and J by 9 bases, with 8 bases between the two germline ends.

CDR3 protein: CASSTGQGWGGGLEAFF. CDR3 sequence (DNA): TGTGCCAGCAGTACAGGACAGGGTTGGGGCGGGGGGCTTGAAGCTTTCTTT. The gene calls are TRBV2 and TRBJ1-1; TRBD1 matches 8 bases. Per germline, CDR1 SNHLY and CDR2 FYNNEI. After removal of 5 bases from V and 7 bases from J, the junction contained 18 bases not matched to a gene. The CDR3 spans 17 residues.

The rearrangement links TRBV19 to TRBJ1-2, with 8 bases identical to TRBD1. The length of the CDR3 is 15 residues. The J segment lost 3 bases and the V segment lost 5 bases, leaving 8 bases of the junction unmatched. Germline loops: CDR1 LNHDA, CDR2 SQIVND (reference sequence). Written as DNA, the CDR3 is TGTGCCAGTAGTCCCAGGGCAGGGGGCGACTATGGCTACACCTTC. Translating gives CASSPRAGGDYGYTF.

This clonotype appeared many times. The J gene is TRBJ1-5, the V gene TRBV2, with D perhaps matching TRBD1 (5 bases). V lost 5 bases, J lost 3 bases, and 23 bases lay in between. CDR3 length equals 18 residues. Germline CDR1 SNHLY, CDR2 FYNNEI. For the CDR3, the DNA is TGTGCCAGCAGTTCGTTAAACTGGGACCGCAGCCTCAATCAGCCCCAGCATTTT. Translation: CASSSLNWDRSLNQPQHF. Together with reference TRBV2 and TRBJ1-5, the CDR3 gives the full variable domain: EPEVTQTPSHQVTQMGQEVILRCVPISNHLYFYWYRQILGQKVEFLVSFYNNEISEKSEIFDDQFSVERPDGSNFTLKIRSTKLEDSAMYFCASSSLNWDRSLNQPQHFGDGTRLSIL.

The chain links TRBV7-3 to TRBJ2-6; D is uncertain. Germline CDR1 SGHTA, CDR2 FQGTGA. This CDR3 is 15 amino acids long. V dropped 4 bases and J dropped 1 base, with 8 bases sitting between them. For the CDR3, the DNA is TGTGCCAGCAGCTCGCAATTTTCTGGGGCCAACGTCCTGACTTTC. Protein sequence: CASSSQFSGANVLTF.

In its sample, this clonotype was seen many times. The V gene is TRBV7-8, the J gene TRBJ2-2, with 10 nucleotides matching TRBD1. The CDR3 consists of 18 residues. The V and J ends lost 2 bases and 5 bases, in that order; junction bases with no gene match: 11. In germline, CDR1 is SGHVS, CDR2 FQNEAQ. The CDR3 spells CASSLHRWGQGLTGELFF. Written as DNA, the CDR3 is TGTGCCAGCAGCTTACACCGGTGGGGACAGGGGTTAACCGGGGAGCTGTTTTTT.

This clonotype came up many times. This sequence joins TRBV28 and TRBJ1-5, with D unresolved. The CDR3 covers 15 residues. CDR1 is MDHEN and CDR2 is SYDVKM in the germline V gene. Trimming took 8 bases from V and 0 from J, leaving 14 bases between them. The CDR3 spells CASGRAEYSNQPQHF. The CDR3 region has the DNA TGTGCCAGCGGTCGGGCAGAATATAGCAATCAGCCCCAGCATTTT.